This TCR beta chain derives from a study of PD-1 blockade in classical Hodgkin lymphoma. General study points: The repertoire differences lack a defined cause, possibly disease activity or prior therapy. Anyone who began nivolumab under 1 year after ASCT was excluded. It was reported that newly diagnosed patients had less baseline TCR diversity than healthy donors.

Germline V CDR1 and CDR2: MGHDK, SYGVNS. The CDR3 extends over 14 amino acids. V was clipped by 3 bases and J by 2 bases; unmatched bases: 3. The protocol was immunoSEQ multiplex PCR, while the TCRdb copy is restricted to in-frame clones and leaves out a portion. The table includes about 50,000 clones, 90% detected once. As for this clone: Antigen: not known.

Time point noted: cycle 4 day 1 (C4D1), after 6 weeks of nivolumab. There was relapse after autologous stem cell transplantation in every patient, and there was variation in brentuximab vedotin exposure. The material was peripheral blood mononuclear cells (PBMCs), obtained before the fourth cycle of nivolumab. The rearrangement joins TRBV25-1 to TRBJ2-7; 8 bases align to TRBD2. The origin of this receptor is a human donor with classical Hodgkin lymphoma. The DNA of the CDR3 is TGTGCCAGCAGTGATCGGGAGGGCCCCTACGAGCAGTACTTC. This encodes CASSDREGPYEQYF.